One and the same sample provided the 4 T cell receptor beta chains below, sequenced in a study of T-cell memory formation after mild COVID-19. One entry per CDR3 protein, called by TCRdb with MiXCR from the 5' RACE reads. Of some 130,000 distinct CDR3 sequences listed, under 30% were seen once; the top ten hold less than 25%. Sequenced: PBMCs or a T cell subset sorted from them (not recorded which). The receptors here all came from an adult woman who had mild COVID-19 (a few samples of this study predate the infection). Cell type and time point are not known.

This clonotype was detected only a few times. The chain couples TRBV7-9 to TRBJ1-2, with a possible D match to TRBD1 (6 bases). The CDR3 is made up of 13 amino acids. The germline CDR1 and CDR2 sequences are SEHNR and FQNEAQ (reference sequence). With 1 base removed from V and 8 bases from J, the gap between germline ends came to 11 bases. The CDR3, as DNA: TGTGCCAGCAGCTTAGTAGGACAGTTGGGCTACACCTTC. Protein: CASSLVGQLGYTF.

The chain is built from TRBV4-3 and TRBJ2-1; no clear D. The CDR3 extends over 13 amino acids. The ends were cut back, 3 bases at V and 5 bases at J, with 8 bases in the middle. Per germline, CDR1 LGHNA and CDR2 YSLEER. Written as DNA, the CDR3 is TGCGCCAGCAGCCATGGTCAGGACAATGAGCAGTTCTTC. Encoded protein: CASSHGQDNEQFF.

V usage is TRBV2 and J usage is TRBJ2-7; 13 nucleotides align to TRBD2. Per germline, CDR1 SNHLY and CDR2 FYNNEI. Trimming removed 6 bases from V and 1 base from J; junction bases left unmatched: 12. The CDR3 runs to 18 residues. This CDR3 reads CASSVLTGTSGVSYEQYF. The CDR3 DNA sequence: TGTGCCAGCAGCGTACTTACGGGGACTAGCGGGGTGTCCTACGAGCAGTACTTC.

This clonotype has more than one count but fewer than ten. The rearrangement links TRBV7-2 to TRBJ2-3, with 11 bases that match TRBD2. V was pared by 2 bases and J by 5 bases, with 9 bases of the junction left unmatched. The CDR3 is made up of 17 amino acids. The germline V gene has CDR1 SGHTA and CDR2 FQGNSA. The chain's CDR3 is CASSLPSGGTALDTQYF. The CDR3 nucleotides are TGTGCCAGCAGCTTACCTAGCGGGGGGACAGCATTAGATACGCAGTATTTT.